This T cell receptor (beta chain) was recovered during a study of blood T cell repertoires in COVID-19. Study-wide background: Some COVID-19 samples were acute and others convalescent; all came from the United States, Italy and Spain.

The CDR3 is made up of 15 amino acids. The V gene's germline CDR1 is SGHDT and CDR2 YYEEEE. Unmatched junction bases numbered 2, after V lost 0 bases and J lost 0 bases. Original processing notes: Using reference gene primer amplification, nucleated cell counts were estimated. Here immunoSEQ multiplex PCR was the method, and the copy in TCRdb shows in-frame clones only, minus some. The V and J calls and clone size are taken from that table; D and trimming were inferred from the DNA. The sample lists fewer than 350,000 clones, 70% to 90% occurring once. The chain joins TRBV5-6 to TRBJ1-1; TRBD1 matches at 7 bases. What was sequenced was peripheral blood. The receptor was isolated from a man aged 18 to 29 with active or convalescent COVID-19. The DNA for the CDR3 is TGTGCCAGCAGCTTGGAACAGGGGATGAACACTGAAGCTTTCTTT. Translation: CASSLEQGMNTEAFF. Combining the CDR3 with reference TRBV5-6 and TRBJ1-1 gives the whole variable domain DAGVTQSPTHLIKTRGQQVTLRCSPKSGHDTVSWYQQALGQGPQFIFQYYEEEERQRGNFPDRFSGHQFPNYSSELNVNALLLGDSALYLCASSLEQGMNTEAFFGQGTRLTVV.